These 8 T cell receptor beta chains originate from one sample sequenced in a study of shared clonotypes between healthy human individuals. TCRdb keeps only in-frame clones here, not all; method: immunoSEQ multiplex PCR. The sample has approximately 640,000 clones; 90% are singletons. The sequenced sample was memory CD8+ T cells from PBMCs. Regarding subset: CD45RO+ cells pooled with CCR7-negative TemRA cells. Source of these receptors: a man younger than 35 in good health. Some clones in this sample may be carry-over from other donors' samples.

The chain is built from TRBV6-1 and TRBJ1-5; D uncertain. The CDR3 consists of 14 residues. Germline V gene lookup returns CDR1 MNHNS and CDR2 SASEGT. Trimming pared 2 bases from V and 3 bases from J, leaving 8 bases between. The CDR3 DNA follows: TGTGCCAGCAGTGAATGGCTGGACAATCAGCCCCAGCATTTT. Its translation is CASSEWLDNQPQHF.

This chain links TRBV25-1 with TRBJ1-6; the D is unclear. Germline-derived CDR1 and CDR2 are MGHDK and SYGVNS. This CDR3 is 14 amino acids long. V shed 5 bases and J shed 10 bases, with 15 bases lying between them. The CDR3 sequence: CASSHTIKWSPLHF. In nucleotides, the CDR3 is TGTGCCAGCAGTCATACCATTAAGTGGTCACCCCTCCACTTT.

The DNA for the CDR3 is TGTGCCAGTAGTATCCCGACGGTGAACACTGAAGCTTTCTTT. Translated: CASSIPTVNTEAFF. The chain employs TRBV19 and TRBJ1-1; D unresolved. V dropped 3 bases and J dropped 0 bases, with 8 bases sitting between them. The CDR3 consists of 14 residues. Germline CDR1 is LNHDA and CDR2 is SQIVND (reference sequence).

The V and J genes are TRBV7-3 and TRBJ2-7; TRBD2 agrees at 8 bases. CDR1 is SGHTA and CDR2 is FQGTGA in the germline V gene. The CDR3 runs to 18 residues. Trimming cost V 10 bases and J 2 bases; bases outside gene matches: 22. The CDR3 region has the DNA TGTGCCAACACGACCAGACTAGCGACCGACTCAGGGGCCTACGAGCAGTACTTC. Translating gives CANTTRLATDSGAYEQYF.

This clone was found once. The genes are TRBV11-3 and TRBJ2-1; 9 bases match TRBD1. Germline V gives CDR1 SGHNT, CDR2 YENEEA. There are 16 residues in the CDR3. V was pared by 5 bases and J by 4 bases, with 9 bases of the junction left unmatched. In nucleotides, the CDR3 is TGTGCCAGCAGCCCAGAACAGGGGGCGCTATACAATGAGCAGTTCTTC. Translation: CASSPEQGALYNEQFF.

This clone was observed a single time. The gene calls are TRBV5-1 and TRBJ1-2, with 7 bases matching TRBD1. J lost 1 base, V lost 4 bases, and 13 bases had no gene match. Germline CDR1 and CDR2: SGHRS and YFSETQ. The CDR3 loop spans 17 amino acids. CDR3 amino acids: CASSPGTAIMNNYGYTF. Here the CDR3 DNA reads TGCGCCAGCAGCCCGGGGACAGCCATAATGAATAACTATGGCTACACCTTC. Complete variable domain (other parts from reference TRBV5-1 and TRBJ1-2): KAGVTQTPRYLIKTRGQQVTLSCSPISGHRSVSWYQQTPGQGLQFLFEYFSETQRNKGNFPGRFSGRQFSNSRSEMNVSTLELGDSALYLCASSPGTAIMNNYGYTFGSGTRLTVV.

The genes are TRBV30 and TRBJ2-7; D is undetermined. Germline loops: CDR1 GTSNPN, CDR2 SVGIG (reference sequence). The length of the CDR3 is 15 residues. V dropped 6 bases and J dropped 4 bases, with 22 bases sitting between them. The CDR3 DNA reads TGTGCCTGCATGGTGGAAGGGTCCTACGGATACGAGCAGTACTTC. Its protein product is CACMVEGSYGYEQYF.

The CDR3 protein is CASSLQGGPNYGYTF. The CDR3 DNA reads as TGTGCCAGCAGTTTACAGGGGGGCCCTAACTATGGCTACACCTTC. The V gene is TRBV27, the J gene TRBJ1-2; TRBD1 aligns across 7 bases. Germline V gives CDR1 MNHEY, CDR2 SMNVEV (reference sequence). The CDR3 spans 15 residues. The V gene end was trimmed by 2 bases and the J gene end by 0 bases; junction bases not matched to a gene: 3.